What follows is one TCR beta chain and its context. Its antigen target is currently unknown. The input lacks base qualities; no much larger clone sits a single base away. The entire isolated RNA was reverse transcribed using the High Capacity cDNA Reverse Transcription Kit, and thus expressed TCRB transcripts were sequenced. Deep immunoSEQ sequencing was applied to naive, central memory and regulatory T cell samples, giving an average of about 3.4 million total reads per sample. Sorted cells were lysed in RLT buffer and RNA was extracted with DNase-treated RNeasy Micro or Mini kits, depending on cell number. Each cell subset was processed separately to prevent cross-contamination, with patient and healthy donor samples processed together. Using the immunoSEQ multiplex PCR, TCRB sequences were amplified from cDNA into 87-bp fragments spanning the CDR3 region. The amplicons were sequenced using the Illumina HiSeq platform. The study's own analysis went as follows. PCR bias was corrected computationally using synthetic template baselines, and reads within Hamming distance 2 were collapsed, with unmergeable singletons discarded. By aligning reads against IMGT, V, D and J genes, CDR3 length, and insertions or deletions at six rearrangement sites were assigned. Within each subset, clonotype counts were normalized to sorted cell number, after which true diversity and Gini coefficients were computed with the tcR R package. The overlap coefficient, calculated on TCRB nucleotide sequences, was used to quantify repertoire sharing. Out-of-frame TCRB sequences from naive cells were analyzed to stand in for the pre-selection repertoire. This is the immuneACCESS table as TCRdb keeps it, with only in-frame sequences that have V and J called. A part of the clones is gone; compared with another copy, unresolved V genes explain less than half, and the rest is unexplained. The D gene and trimming were derived from the DNA, and the V and J assignments and clone size from that table. Within this sample are 350,000 to 450,000 clones, with approximately 14% of them counted one time only. Roughly 0.033% of the sample rests with the top ten.

The data are from a study of beta chain features in type 1 diabetes (dated by TCRdb to 2016 to 2019). With respect to the entire study: Patients and healthy donors did not differ in mean age, gender distribution, total cell number or subset yield. Across all samples, fewer than 110,000,000 sorted cells were examined, and cell number per subset correlated strongly with RNA yield. The study compared the TCRB repertoires of sorted circulating CD4+ T cell subsets in recently diagnosed type 1 diabetes patients with those in matched healthy donors. Whereas all 30 or so donors provided naive and central memory subsets, regulatory and stem cell-like memory subsets were isolated from just 8 patients and roughly eight healthy donors. The paper's findings and limits, for the study overall: Naive, central memory and regulatory TCRB repertoires appeared to be more alike among patients than among healthy donors. Because cDNA was sequenced instead of genomic DNA, activated cells with high expression could be over-represented, although the groups did not differ in activation or CD3 levels. At VDJ recombination sites, type 1 diabetes patients had fewer insertions and more deleted nucleotides, which implies abnormalities in thymic rearrangement. Shorter templates might be favored by PCR, yet because patient and control samples were amplified and corrected together, any such skew would affect both groups equally. Because the HLA sub-analyses included only small numbers of individuals, any influence of HLA type on TCRB rearrangement was left unresolved. In all four CD4+ subsets, TCRB CDR3 length was moderately but significantly shorter in type 1 diabetes patients.

CDR1 and CDR2, per the germline V gene (reference sequence), are MNHEY and SMNVEV. V drops 2 bases and J drops 0 bases, leaving 16 bases in between. Inclusive of the bounding cysteine and phenylalanine, the CDR3 is 17 residues long. Just CDR3 DNA is preserved here, 51 bases in frame from base 1. A single peripheral blood draw of around 120 mL on average was collected from each donor into heparinised tubes. A BD FACSAria II and a panel including CD45RO, CCR7, CD25, CD127, CD95 and CD27 were used to sort naive, central memory, regulatory and stem cell-like memory CD4+ T cells. All sorted populations exceeded 95% purity. PBMCs were separated immediately by Lymphoprep density gradient centrifugation and were stained directly, without being cultured. To minimize batch effects, samples were stained and sorted in pairs, one healthy donor with one patient per experiment.

Material for sequencing was naive CD4+ T cells from blood. Interpreted using the paper, the cell subset or site label stands for: true naive CD4+ T cells. The sequence derives from a man aged 25 to 40 in good health. The chain was built from TRBV27 and TRBJ1-2; no D segment can be confidently identified. DNA sequence: TGTGCCAGCAGTTTAAGGCGGCCAGCCGATCCTAACTATGGCTACACCTTC. It translates to CASSLRRPADPNYGYTF.